This T cell receptor (beta chain) was found in a study of cytotoxic CD8 clonotypes in ibrutinib-treated CLL. Across the study: The cohort had ten to eleven relapsed/refractory and fewer than 16 treatment-naive patients, 17 to 18 IGHV unmutated. Mean values per sample were 255,043 productive templates and 94,082 productive rearrangements. Study outcomes and limitations: T-cell clonality at baseline went above that of age-matched healthy donors and rose and fell with circulating CD8+ T-cell counts.

The CDR3 runs to 17 residues. Germline V lookup: CDR1 MGHRA, CDR2 YSYEKL. Trimming took off 0 bases at V and 2 bases at J, with 15 bases between the two ends. With respect to this clone: Its antigen is not identified.

Libraries of TCR beta were made from 2 to 2.5 micrograms of genomic DNA that came from cryopreserved PBMCs. Some clones are missing from TCRdb's copy, which holds only in-frame ones; the method was immunoSEQ multiplex PCR. The sample holds 17,000 or so clones, about 86% seen once. The clonotype comes from a human donor with chronic lymphocytic leukemia. The sample consisted of PBMCs, taken before ibrutinib treatment. The V gene is TRBV4-1, the J gene TRBJ2-3; the D call may be TRBD1 or TRBD2 (6 bases each). The CDR3 nucleotides are TGCGCCAGCAGCCAAGAGCCCTACGGGGGCCCCACAGATACGCAGTATTTT. It yields the protein CASSQEPYGGPTDTQYF.